Following are 10 T cell receptor beta chains from one sample sequenced in a study of T cell repertoires in cytomegalovirus infection. Using its own MiXCR run on the reads, TCRdb lists one record per CDR3 protein. Of roughly 320,000 distinct CDR3 sequences listed, approximately 10% are singletons. The sample consisted of PBMCs. The source of these receptors is a human donor in good health (CMV status not recorded). Some clones in this sample may be carry-over from other donors' samples.

This clonotype was recorded at least ten times. The chain joins TRBV28 to TRBJ2-4; D may be TRBD2 (6 bases). This CDR3 has 14 amino acids. The germline V gene encodes CDR1 MDHEN and CDR2 SYDVKM. Trimming shortened V by 6 bases and J by 7 bases, and 16 bases separated the two germline ends. The CDR3 sequence is CASSTSEGRNIQYF. In DNA, the CDR3 is TGTGCCAGCAGCACATCGGAAGGGAGGAACATTCAGTACTTC.

Only one count was recorded for this clonotype. V gene TRBV20-1 combines with J gene TRBJ2-1; 7 positions agree with TRBD1. This CDR3 spans 14 amino acids. V was clipped by 3 bases and J by 6 bases; unmatched bases: 8. The V gene's germline CDR1 is DFQATT and CDR2 SNEGSKA (reference sequence). Here the CDR3 DNA reads TGCAGTGCTAGTATGACAGGGATCTTCAATGAGCAGTTCTTC. This codes for CSASMTGIFNEQFF.

This clonotype has only a few counts. The chain is built from TRBV2 and TRBJ1-6; 11 bases fit TRBD1. V lost 4 bases to trimming and J lost 1 base; unmatched junction nucleotides: 6. The germline gives CDR1 SNHLY, CDR2 FYNNEI. CDR3 size: 18 residues. CDR3 sequence reads: CASSGRDRGISYNSPLHF. The CDR3 DNA sequence: TGTGCCAGCAGTGGGAGGGACAGGGGGATATCCTATAATTCACCCCTCCACTTT.

The gene calls are TRBV7-9 and TRBJ2-3; the match to TRBD1 covers 7 bases. Germline V gene sequence: CDR1 SEHNR, CDR2 FQNEAQ (reference sequence). V lost 8 bases and J lost 4; bases outside the gene matches: 9. CDR3 length: 14 amino acids. The DNA of the CDR3 is TGTGCCAGCGTACAGGGGAATGGAGCAGATACGCAGTATTTT. This gives the protein CASVQGNGADTQYF. Filled out from reference TRBV7-9 and TRBJ2-3, the complete variable domain reads DTGVSQNPRHKITKRGQNVTFRCDPISEHNRLYWYRQTLGQGPEFLTYFQNEAQLEKSRLLSDRFSAERPKGSFSTLEIQRTEQGDSAMYLCASVQGNGADTQYFGPGTRLTVL.

The chain uses TRBV6-2 or TRBV6-3 and TRBJ1-5; D gene uncertain. This CDR3 contains 13 residues. The germline V gene has CDR1 MNHEY and CDR2 SVGEGT. Trimming removed 2 bases from V and 4 bases from J, with 6 bases in between. CDR3 protein: CASSYRPNQPQHF. In nucleotides, the CDR3 is TGTGCCAGCAGTTACAGACCGAATCAGCCCCAGCATTTT.

This clonotype was seen many times. This sequence joins TRBV12-3 or TRBV12-4 and TRBJ1-5; TRBD1 matches 7 bases. The CDR3 covers 15 residues. J gave up 4 bases and V 0 bases, and 3 bases lay outside the gene matches. In nucleotides, the CDR3 is TGTGCCAGCAGTTTAGCTTCACAGGGGAATCAGCCCCAGCATTTT. It specifies CASSLASQGNQPQHF.

There are many counts of this clonotype. The V call is TRBV20-1, the J call TRBJ1-1; D gene unclear. Trimming removed 0 bases from V and 4 bases from J, with 12 bases in between. CDR3 length: 14 amino acids. CDR1 and CDR2 from the germline V gene are DFQATT and SNEGSKA (reference sequence). The CDR3 coding sequence is TGCAGTGCTAGAGATAGAGGAGAAAGCACTGAAGCTTTCTTT. It yields the protein CSARDRGESTEAFF.

This clonotype came up a few times. The V and J genes are TRBV2 and TRBJ2-3, with D tentatively TRBD1 or TRBD2 (5 bases each). The CDR3 runs 14 residues. Germline loops: CDR1 SNHLY, CDR2 FYNNEI. Trimming stripped 6 bases from V and 0 bases from J, with 10 bases between. In DNA form, the CDR3 reads TGTGCCAGCAGGATCCGGGACAGCACAGATACGCAGTATTTT. The encoded protein is CASRIRDSTDTQYF.

Many counts were recorded for this clonotype. The chain links TRBV6-5 to TRBJ1-6, with 9 bases aligning to TRBD1. Germline V gene sequence: CDR1 MNHEY, CDR2 SVGAGI. This CDR3 has 16 amino acids. With 6 bases clipped from V and 10 bases from J, the junction kept 13 bases outside the gene matches. The CDR3 sequence is CASRRGQGLSGSPLHF. In nucleotides, the CDR3 is TGTGCCAGCAGACGGGGACAGGGACTAAGTGGGTCACCCCTCCACTTT.

This clonotype was picked up many times. This chain uses TRBV7-2 with TRBJ1-2; D gene unclear. The CDR3 consists of 11 residues. V was clipped by 5 bases and J by 14 bases, with 15 bases between them. Germline values: CDR1 SGHTA, CDR2 FQGNSA. DNA of the CDR3: TGTGCCAGCAGCAGCCGAGGAGAGGCGACCTTC. Its translation is CASSSRGEATF.